The subject of this entry is one TCR beta chain. These data originate in a study of blood T cell repertoires in COVID-19. How the authors handled the data: By means of reference gene primer amplification, nucleated cell counts were estimated. Sequenced by immunoSEQ multiplex PCR; TCRdb stores in-frame clones only, minus some. The D gene and trimming were derived from the DNA, and the V and J assignments and clone size from that table. The repertoire has roughly 100,000 clones, 70% to 90% of them found once; the top ten carry approximately 3%. The CDR3 consists of 15 residues. Trimming removed 5 bases from V and 6 bases from J, with 19 bases in between. CDR1 is MNHEY and CDR2 is SVGAGI in the germline V gene.

V and J are TRBV6-5 and TRBJ1-1; D is uncertain. Sample: peripheral blood. The receptor's source is a man aged 50 to 59 in a cohort sampled during active COVID-19. CDR3 protein: CASSPPSTKMAEAFF. CDR3 nucleotide sequence: TGTGCCAGCAGTCCACCTTCTACCAAAATGGCTGAAGCTTTCTTT.